The 27 T cell receptor beta chains below come from one sample, sequenced in a study of regulatory T cells in long-lasting Graves disease. The TCR beta library used iRepertoire HTBI primers with Arm-PCR amplification of CDR3. TCRdb reanalysed the multiplex PCR reads using MiXCR and keeps one entry per CDR3 protein. Of 450,000 to 500,000 distinct CDR3 sequences listed, about 17% are singletons. This sample's time point: newly diagnosed GD, antithyroid drugs for less than 3 months. The TCR library was made from RNA that had been extracted from PBMCs in TRIzol. These data were also filed under a second study, of T cells in Graves' hyperthyroidism and ophthalmopathy.

The material sequenced was peripheral blood mononuclear cells (PBMCs), taken at new diagnosis, from a patient treated with antithyroid drugs. The source of these receptors is a man aged 35 to 55 with Graves disease.

At least ten counts were recorded for this clonotype. The rearrangement links TRBV2 to TRBJ1-5; unclear D gene. This CDR3 contains 16 residues. CDR1 is SNHLY and CDR2 is FYNNEI in the germline V gene. With 3 bases removed from V and 1 base from J, the gap between germline ends came to 13 bases. The CDR3 spells CASSEGSKISNQPQHF. The CDR3 nucleotides read TGTGCCAGCAGTGAGGGAAGTAAAATAAGCAATCAGCCCCAGCATTTT.

This clonotype was picked up a small number of times. This sequence joins TRBV5-1 and TRBJ2-7; D is undetermined. V lost 2 bases and J lost 6, with 18 bases in between. The length of the CDR3 is 15 residues. Per germline, CDR1 SGHRS and CDR2 YFSETQ. CDR3 sequence reads: CASSFVQPPFSEQYF. The CDR3 nucleotides are TGCGCCAGCAGCTTCGTACAACCTCCTTTCTCCGAGCAGTACTTC.

This clonotype appeared many times. The V call is TRBV28, the J call TRBJ2-3; D tentatively reads TRBD1 or TRBD2 (5 bases each). Trimming removed 3 bases at V and 0 bases at J, with 10 bases between. CDR3 length equals 15 residues. Looked up from germline, CDR1 is MDHEN and CDR2 is SYDVKM. The DNA of the CDR3 is TGTGCCAGCAGTTTGGACACTAGGAGCACAGATACGCAGTATTTT. Translating it yields CASSLDTRSTDTQYF.

This clonotype was recorded a few times. The chain has TRBV7-6 and TRBJ2-1; D is uncertain. This CDR3 spans 16 amino acids. V was clipped by 4 bases and J by 7 bases, with 20 bases between them. CDR1 SGHVS and CDR2 FNYEAQ come from the germline V gene. The CDR3 DNA sequence: TGTGCCAGCAGCTCAAGCCCCGTTGGGCAACAGAATGAGCAGTTCTTC. Protein: CASSSSPVGQQNEQFF.

A remark on this clonotype: An end of the junction does not agree with germline; a read error may underlie this. In nucleotides, the CDR3 is TGTGCCAGTAGTTTGGTTTTGAGAGGGGTAAACATGAACACTGAAGCTTTCTTT. Translation: CASSLVLRGVNMNTEAFF. J is TRBJ1-1 and V is TRBV12-3 or TRBV12-4; possible D gene TRBD1, 5 bases. There are 18 residues in the CDR3.

This clonotype was observed at least ten times. The rearrangement uses TRBV28 and TRBJ1-1; no definite D call. There are 13 residues in the CDR3. Germline V gene sequence: CDR1 MDHEN, CDR2 SYDVKM. The ends were cut back, 2 bases at V and 10 bases at J, with 14 bases in the middle. In DNA, the CDR3 is TGTGCCAGCAGTTTAGCGAAAACAAGAGGAGCTTTCTTT. The encoded protein is CASSLAKTRGAFF.

This chain connects TRBV5-1 to TRBJ2-1; TRBD2 matches at 7 bases. This CDR3 comprises 12 residues. V was pared by 9 bases and J by 4 bases, with 4 bases of the junction left unmatched. Germline CDR1 is SGHRS and CDR2 is YFSETQ. CDR3 coding DNA: TGCGCCACAGGGAGGGGTTACAATGAGCAGTTCTTC. Translated: CATGRGYNEQFF.

Many counts were recorded for this clonotype. V and J are TRBV11-2 and TRBJ1-5; no reliable D call. Trimming stripped 0 bases from V and 4 bases from J, with 10 bases between. Germline CDR1 and CDR2: SGHAT and FQNNGV. The CDR3 has 15 amino acids. CDR3: CASSLDPGRNQPQHF. The CDR3 DNA follows: TGTGCCAGCAGCTTAGATCCAGGACGGAATCAGCCCCAGCATTTT.

This clonotype was counted between two and nine times. J is TRBJ2-5 and V is TRBV20-1; D may be TRBD1 (5 bases). CDR1 is DFQATT and CDR2 is SNEGSKA in the germline V gene (reference sequence). Deletions cut 1 base from V and 2 bases from J, with 8 bases between. The CDR3 consists of 13 residues. CDR3 in DNA: TGCAGTGCTAGAGTGCCAGGGCAAGAGACCCAGTACTTC. Translation: CSARVPGQETQYF.

The sample holds many counts of this clonotype. The chain combines TRBV28 with TRBJ2-1, with D tentatively TRBD2 (6 bases). V was cut by 2 bases and J by 6 bases, with 11 bases left in between. This CDR3 has 14 amino acids. CDR1 is MDHEN and CDR2 is SYDVKM in the germline V gene. The CDR3 DNA sequence: TGTGCCAGCAGTTTACGGGGGAGACTCAATGAGCAGTTCTTC. This encodes CASSLRGRLNEQFF.

The table lists this clonotype with a few counts. V and J are TRBV14 and TRBJ2-5; tentatively, D is TRBD1 or TRBD2 (5 bases each). V was cut by 3 bases and J by 6 bases, with 11 bases left in between. Germline-derived CDR1 and CDR2 are SGHDN and FVKESK. This CDR3 spans 13 amino acids. CDR3 DNA: TGTGCCAGCAGCCAGGGGACCTCGCAGACCCAGTACTTC. Translated: CASSQGTSQTQYF.

In this sample, this clonotype turned up many times. The J gene is TRBJ2-7, the V gene TRBV5-1, with TRBD2 matching 15 bases. V gave up 3 bases and J gave up 0 bases; unmatched junction bases: 7. The CDR3 is 18 amino acids. The V gene's germline CDR1 is SGHRS and CDR2 YFSETQ. Here the CDR3 reads CASSYGLAGGPSSYEQYF. Here the CDR3 DNA reads TGCGCCAGCAGCTACGGACTAGCGGGAGGGCCGAGCTCCTACGAGCAGTACTTC.

A word on this clonotype: This clone may be a read error of a much larger clone one base away. The rearrangement joins TRBV7-9 to TRBJ1-1; 10 nucleotides line up with TRBD1. Germline V lookup: CDR1 SEHNR, CDR2 FQNEAQ (reference sequence). This CDR3 region has 15 residues. The CDR3 region is CANSPEGTGDTEAFF. Written as DNA, the CDR3 is TGTGCCAACAGCCCAGAAGGGACAGGGGACACTGAAGCTTTCTTT.

This clonotype was detected ten times or more. V and J are TRBV5-1 and TRBJ2-7; no clear D. The V end lost 1 base, the J end lost 3 bases, and 11 bases lay between the germline ends. Per germline, CDR1 SGHRS and CDR2 YFSETQ. CDR3 size: 14 residues. DNA of the CDR3: TGCGCCAGCAGCTTGTCTCAGCGACACTACGAGCAGTACTTC. As protein: CASSLSQRHYEQYF. The whole variable domain, remainder taken from reference TRBV5-1 and TRBJ2-7, is KAGVTQTPRYLIKTRGQQVTLSCSPISGHRSVSWYQQTPGQGLQFLFEYFSETQRNKGNFPGRFSGRQFSNSRSEMNVSTLELGDSALYLCASSLSQRHYEQYFGPGTRLTVT.

This clonotype was seen more than once but under ten times. The chain links TRBV6-2 or TRBV6-3 to TRBJ2-1, with D hard to call. The CDR3 sequence is 14 residues long. Germline CDR1 and CDR2: MNHEY and SVGEGT. V gave up 6 bases and J gave up 7 bases, with 16 bases separating them. Here the CDR3 DNA reads TGTGCCAGCAGCGCGTCCGGGCCAAGGAATGAGCAGTTCTTC. This codes for CASSASGPRNEQFF.

This clonotype has a handful of counts. The CDR3 DNA follows: TGTGCCAGCAGTTCAACGGGGGGAGGGGGAGATACGCAGTATTTT. Residues: CASSSTGGGGDTQYF. The chain has TRBV28 and TRBJ2-3, with a tentative D call TRBD2 (7 bases). Trimming shortened V by 4 bases and J by 5 bases, and 16 bases separated the two germline ends. This CDR3 has 15 amino acids. In germline, CDR1 is MDHEN, CDR2 SYDVKM.

Regarding this clonotype: Given a much more abundant clone one base away, this may be a read error. This chain joins TRBV20-1 and TRBJ2-3; perhaps TRBD2 as D (5 bases). This CDR3 region has 15 residues. Germline V gene data show CDR1 as DFQATT and CDR2 as SNEGSKA (reference sequence). The V end lost 1 base, the J end lost 2 bases, and 13 bases lay between the germline ends. CDR3 amino acids: CSARGGNGNTDTQYF. CDR3 bases: TGCAGTGCTAGAGGTGGTAACGGGAACACAGATACGCAGTATTTT.

The chain employs TRBV13 and TRBJ2-3, with 11 bases matching TRBD2. Germline lookup yields CDR1 PRHDT and CDR2 FYEKMQ (reference sequence). The ends lost 2 bases at V and 6 bases at J; junction bases unmatched: 7. The CDR3 sequence is 16 residues long. For the CDR3, the DNA is TGTGCCAGCAGCTTATCAAAACTAGCGGGAGTGGATACGCAGTATTTT. This codes for CASSLSKLAGVDTQYF. The variable domain in full, with the rest retrieved from reference TRBV13 and TRBJ2-3, is AAGVIQSPRHLIKEKRETATLKCYPIPRHDTVYWYQQGPGQDPQFLISFYEKMQSDKGSIPDRFSAQQFSDYHSELNMSSLELGDSALYFCASSLSKLAGVDTQYFGPGTRLTVL.

This clonotype appeared many times. V is TRBV6-1 and J is TRBJ1-5; no clear D gene. CDR1 is MNHNS, CDR2 SASEGT, per germline. Trimming left V 7 bases short and J 6 bases short, with 13 bases between. The CDR3 length is 13 residues. CDR3 sequence (DNA): TGTGCCAGCAACATGGGCGAGGTTCAGCCCCAGCATTTT. This encodes CASNMGEVQPQHF.

This clonotype occurred many times. The chain has TRBV5-1 and TRBJ2-7, with 10 bases aligning to TRBD1. The germline CDR1 and CDR2 sequences are SGHRS and YFSETQ. The CDR3 consists of 16 residues. Trimming took 1 base from V and 1 from J; bases not matched to a gene: 5. CDR3 loop: CASSLSPGQGSYEQYF. CDR3 bases: TGCGCCAGCAGCTTGTCTCCGGGACAGGGGTCCTACGAGCAGTACTTC.

This clonotype was detected only a few times. V is TRBV19 and J is TRBJ2-1; TRBD2 matches at 7 bases. The V segment lost 4 bases and the J segment 8 bases; nucleotides outside the gene matches: 8. Germline-derived CDR1 and CDR2 are LNHDA and SQIVND (reference sequence). This CDR3 spans 14 amino acids. DNA for the CDR3: TGTGCCAGTAGTAAGACTAGCTCGTCCCATGAGCAGTTCTTC. Translating gives CASSKTSSSHEQFF.

This clonotype appeared many times. The V gene is TRBV28, the J gene TRBJ2-7; a weak D match, TRBD1 (5 bases). The CDR3 contains 12 residues. The ends were cut back, 8 bases at V and 7 bases at J, with 15 bases in the middle. Looked up from germline, CDR1 is MDHEN and CDR2 is SYDVKM. The CDR3 region is CASRSGIWEQYF. For the CDR3, the DNA is TGTGCCAGCCGTTCAGGGATATGGGAGCAGTACTTC.

This clonotype was observed a few times. V usage is TRBV5-1 and J usage is TRBJ1-1; TRBD1 might be the D (5 bases). With 0 bases removed from V and 6 bases from J, the gap between germline ends came to 12 bases. This CDR3 is 14 amino acids long. The germline V gene encodes CDR1 SGHRS and CDR2 YFSETQ. The CDR3 nucleotides read TGCGCCAGCAGCTTGGGACAGCGGCTATCTGAAGCTTTCTTT. Its protein product is CASSLGQRLSEAFF.

This clonotype occurred many times. The chain uses TRBV18 and TRBJ2-7; D call uncertain. CDR3 length: 14 amino acids. Between the trimmed V and J ends, which lost 2 bases and 1 base, there was a span of 9 bases. The germline V gene encodes CDR1 KGHSH and CDR2 LQKENI. The CDR3 loop reads CASSPTYRSYEQYF. CDR3 nucleotides: TGTGCCAGCTCACCAACATACAGATCCTACGAGCAGTACTTC.

This clonotype was counted at least ten times. The chain employs TRBV29-1 and TRBJ2-7; 7 nucleotides agree with TRBD2. This CDR3 spans 13 amino acids. V was clipped by 2 bases and J by 3 bases; unmatched bases: 4. Germline V gene sequence: CDR1 SQVTM, CDR2 ANQGSEA. In DNA form, the CDR3 reads TGCAGCGTTGAATGGGAGGGAGACTACGAGCAGTACTTC. Its protein product is CSVEWEGDYEQYF.

This clonotype was detected many times. V usage is TRBV6-5 and J usage is TRBJ1-2; D possibly corresponds to TRBD1 (5 bases). Per germline, CDR1 MNHEY and CDR2 SVGAGI. This CDR3 has 13 amino acids. The V end was cut by 0 bases, the J end by 4 bases, with 6 bases between. CDR3 sequence reads: CASSYSQGYGYTF. The CDR3 DNA follows: TGTGCCAGCAGTTACTCCCAGGGCTATGGCTACACCTTC.

This clonotype was detected many times. V usage is TRBV12-3 or TRBV12-4 and J usage is TRBJ2-3, with a weak D call TRBD2 (5 bases). The CDR3 totals 14 residues. Deletions cut 4 bases from V and 5 bases from J, with 13 bases between. This chain's CDR3 is CASSSYAGGDTQYF. In DNA form, the CDR3 reads TGTGCCAGCAGTTCCTACGCGGGCGGAGATACGCAGTATTTT.